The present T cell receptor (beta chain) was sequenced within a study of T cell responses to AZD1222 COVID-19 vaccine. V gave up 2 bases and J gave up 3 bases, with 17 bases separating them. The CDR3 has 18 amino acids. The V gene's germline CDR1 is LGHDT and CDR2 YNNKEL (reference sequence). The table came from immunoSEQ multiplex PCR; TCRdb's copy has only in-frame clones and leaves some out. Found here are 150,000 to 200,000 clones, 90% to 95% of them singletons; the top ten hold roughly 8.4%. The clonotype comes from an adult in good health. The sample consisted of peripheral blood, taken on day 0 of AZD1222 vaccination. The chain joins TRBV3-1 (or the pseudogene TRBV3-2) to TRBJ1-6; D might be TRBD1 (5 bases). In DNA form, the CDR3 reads TGTGCCAGCAGCCAAAAGGGGTTAGGGCAAAGCTATAATTCACCCCTCCACTTT. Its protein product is CASSQKGLGQSYNSPLHF.